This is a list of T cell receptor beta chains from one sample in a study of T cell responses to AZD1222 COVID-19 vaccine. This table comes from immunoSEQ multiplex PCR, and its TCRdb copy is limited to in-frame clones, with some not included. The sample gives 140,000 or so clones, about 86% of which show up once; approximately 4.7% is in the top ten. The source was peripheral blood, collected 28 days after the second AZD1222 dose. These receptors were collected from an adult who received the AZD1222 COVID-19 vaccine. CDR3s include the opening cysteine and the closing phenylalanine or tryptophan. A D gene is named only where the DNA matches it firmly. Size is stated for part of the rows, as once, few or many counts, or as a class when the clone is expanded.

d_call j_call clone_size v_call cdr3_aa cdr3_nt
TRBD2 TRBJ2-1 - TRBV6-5 CASSLAGGYNEQFF TGTGCCAGCAGTCTTGCGGGGGGATACAATGAGCAGTTCTTC
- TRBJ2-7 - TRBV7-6 CASSLAASTYEQYF TGTGCCAGCAGCTTAGCCGCCAGCACCTACGAGCAGTACTTC
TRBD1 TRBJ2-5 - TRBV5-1 CASSPGQGAQTQYF TGCGCCAGCAGCCCGGGACAGGGGGCCCAGACCCAGTACTTC
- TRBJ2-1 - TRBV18 CASSASTGTSEQFF TGTGCCAGCTCAGCCTCTACAGGGACGTCTGAGCAGTTCTTC
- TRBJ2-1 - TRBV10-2 CATTDHPRDYNEQFF TGCGCCACCACGGACCACCCGCGCGATTACAATGAGCAGTTCTTC
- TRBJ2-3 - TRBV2 CARRLSDTDTQYF TGTGCCAGGCGACTATCAGACACAGATACGCAGTATTTT
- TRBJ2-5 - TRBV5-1 CASSPGGQETQYF TGCGCCAGCAGCCCCGGGGGCCAAGAGACCCAGTACTTC
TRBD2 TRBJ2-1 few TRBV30 CAWSEGGRVNEQFF TGTGCCTGGAGTGAGGGCGGGAGGGTCAATGAGCAGTTCTTC
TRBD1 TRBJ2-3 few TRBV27 CASSFNMDRGFDTQYF TGTGCCAGCAGTTTCAATATGGACAGGGGATTTGATACGCAGTATTTT
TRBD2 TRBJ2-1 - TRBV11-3 CASSLVSTSGSYNEQFF TGTGCCAGCAGCTTAGTCTCCACTAGCGGGAGTTACAATGAGCAGTTCTTC
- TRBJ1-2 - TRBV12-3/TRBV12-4 CASSSENGYTF TGTGCCAGCAGTTCAGAGAATGGCTACACCTTC
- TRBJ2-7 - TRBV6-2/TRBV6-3 CASSFGTAVRYEQYF TGTGCCAGCAGTTTCGGTACAGCTGTCCGCTACGAGCAGTACTTC
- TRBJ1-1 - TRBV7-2 CASSLTQGSTEAFF TGTGCCAGCAGCTTAACACAGGGAAGCACTGAAGCTTTCTTT
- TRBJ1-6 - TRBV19 CASSQGQDNSPLHF TGTGCCAGTAGTCAAGGTCAGGATAATTCACCCCTCCACTTT
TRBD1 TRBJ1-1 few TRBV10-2 CASNLQGGNTEAFF TGCGCCAGCAACCTACAGGGGGGAAACACTGAAGCTTTCTTT
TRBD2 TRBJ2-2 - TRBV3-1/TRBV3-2 CASSPGGGRTGELFF TGTGCCAGCAGCCCCGGGGGGGGCAGGACCGGGGAGCTGTTTTTT
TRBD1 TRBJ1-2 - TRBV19 CASSWGQGEPGSYTF TGTGCCAGTAGTTGGGGACAGGGCGAGCCGGGGAGCTACACCTTC
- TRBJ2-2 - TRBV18 CASSPRQGGSGELFF TGTGCCAGCTCACCACGACAGGGAGGTTCCGGGGAGCTGTTTTTT
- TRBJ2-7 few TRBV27 CASSSYYEQYF TGTGCCAGCAGTTCATACTACGAGCAGTACTTC
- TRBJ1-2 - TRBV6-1 CASSDPGREGYTF TGTGCCAGCAGTGACCCTGGCAGGGAGGGCTACACCTTC
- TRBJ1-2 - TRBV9 CASSENGVYGYTF TGTGCCAGCAGCGAGAACGGGGTCTATGGCTACACCTTC